A single sample is the source of the 27 T cell receptor beta chains below, sequenced in a study of T cell repertoires in cytomegalovirus infection. TCRdb analysed the reads with MiXCR anew, one entry per CDR3 protein. The data hold nearly 650,000 distinct CDR3 sequences, with 24% observed a single time. The sample consisted of CD8+ T cells from PBMCs. The receptor set was obtained from a human donor in good health (CMV status not recorded). Some clones in this sample may be carry-over from other donors' samples.

This clonotype appeared many times. The chain joins TRBV7-8 to TRBJ1-1, with D tentatively TRBD1 (6 bases). Trimming removed 5 bases from V and 6 bases from J, with 13 bases in between. This CDR3 is built from 13 residues. From germline, CDR1 is SGHVS and CDR2 FQNEAQ. In DNA, the CDR3 is TGTGCCAGCAGCATGGACAGAGTCTCTGAAGCTTTCTTT. As protein: CASSMDRVSEAFF.

This clonotype was seen only a few times. The chain carries TRBV13 and TRBJ2-5, with D perhaps matching TRBD1 or TRBD2 (6 bases each). CDR3 size: 14 residues. Trimming removed 7 bases at V and 2 bases at J, with 14 bases between. CDR1 and CDR2 (germline): PRHDT, FYEKMQ (reference sequence). The CDR3 region has the DNA TGTGCCAGCAAGGGGGGCACACCGCAAGAGACCCAGTACTTC. As protein: CASKGGTPQETQYF.

This clonotype was found many times. The CDR3 protein is CASSNRRANTGELFF. The DNA of the CDR3 is TGTGCCAGCAGCAATCGGAGGGCGAACACCGGGGAGCTGTTTTTT. The rearrangement links TRBV6-5 to TRBJ2-2; tentative D call: TRBD2 (6 bases). V lost 6 bases and J 0 bases, leaving 11 bases between the germline ends. The V gene's germline CDR1 is MNHEY and CDR2 SVGAGI. The CDR3 contains 15 residues.

This clonotype was counted between two and nine times. V is TRBV3-1 and J is TRBJ2-3, with no clear D. CDR1 and CDR2 from the germline V gene are LGHDT and YNNKEL (reference sequence). V was pared by 3 bases and J by 6 bases, with 7 bases between. The CDR3 extends over 12 amino acids. CDR3 loop: CASSQVSDTQYF. The CDR3 bases are TGTGCCAGCAGCCAGGTTTCCGATACGCAGTATTTT.

This clonotype was counted ten times or more. V gene TRBV7-2 combines with J gene TRBJ1-1, with TRBD1 matching over 10 bases. Germline CDR1 and CDR2: SGHTA and FQGNSA. There are 16 residues in the CDR3. V lost 4 bases to trimming and J lost 1 base; unmatched junction nucleotides: 6. In DNA, the CDR3 is TGTGCCAGCAGCTCCTTGGACAGGGGGGGGAACACTGAAGCTTTCTTT. Protein: CASSSLDRGGNTEAFF. The variable domain in full, completed from reference TRBV7-2 and TRBJ1-1, reads GAGVSQSPSNKVTEKGKDVELRCDPISGHTALYWYRQSLGQGLEFLIYFQGNSAPDKSGLPSDRFSAERTGGSVSTLTIQRTQQEDSAVYLCASSSLDRGGNTEAFFGQGTRLTVV.

This clonotype came up a few times. One end of the junction is discordant with germline, which a read error may explain. The chain links TRBV2 to TRBJ1-4, with 12 bases that match TRBD1. The CDR3 length is 14 residues. The germline CDR1 and CDR2 sequences are SNHLY and FYNNEI. Here the CDR3 DNA reads TGTGCCAGCAGTGAGCGCCGGGACAGGGGGCGCGGTCTTTTT. This gives the protein CASSERRDRGRGLF. Drawing the rest from reference TRBV2 and TRBJ1-4, the complete variable domain is EPEVTQTPSHQVTQMGQEVILRCVPISNHLYFYWYRQILGQKVEFLVSFYNNEISEKSEIFDDQFSVERPDGSNFTLKIRSTKLEDSAMYFCASSERRDRGRGLFGSGTQLSVL.

As for this clonotype: The junction does not match germline at one end; this may be a read error. The genes are TRBV6-1 and TRBJ1-5, with 9 bases that match TRBD1. Germline CDR1 is MNHNS and CDR2 is SASEGT. There are 14 residues in the CDR3. The CDR3 region is CATRGQGSNQPQDF. The CDR3 coding sequence is TGTGCCACCCGGGGACAGGGTAGCAATCAGCCCCAGGATTTT.

The chain carries TRBV5-5 and TRBJ1-6; the match to TRBD1 covers 7 bases. Germline CDR1 and CDR2: SGHKS and YYEKEE (reference sequence). Unmatched junction bases numbered 7, after V lost 4 bases and J lost 3 bases. The CDR3 loop spans 16 amino acids. This CDR3 is CASSRGQESYNSPLHF. The CDR3 DNA reads as TGTGCCAGCAGCCGTGGACAGGAGAGCTATAATTCACCCCTCCACTTT.

This clonotype was counted at least ten times. Written as DNA, the CDR3 is TGTGCCGGGGCTCATAGCAATCAGCCCCAGCATTTT. Protein product: CAGAHSNQPQHF. V gene TRBV28 combines with J gene TRBJ1-5; D may be TRBD1 (5 bases). The CDR3 length is 12 residues. V was clipped by 11 bases and J by 0 bases, with 8 bases between them. Germline-derived CDR1 and CDR2 are MDHEN and SYDVKM.

Written as DNA, the CDR3 is TGCAGTGCTAGATTTACAGGAGGAGCTAACTATGGCTACACCTTC. It codes for CSARFTGGANYGYTF. V usage is TRBV20-1 and J usage is TRBJ1-2; D possibly corresponds to TRBD1 (5 bases). The CDR3 runs to 15 residues. The V gene lost 2 bases and the J gene lost 0 bases, with 13 bases spanning the gap. Germline V gene data show CDR1 as DFQATT and CDR2 as SNEGSKA (reference sequence).

The chain carries TRBV2 and TRBJ1-1; TRBD1 matches 10 bases. Germline values: CDR1 SNHLY, CDR2 FYNNEI. The CDR3 has 11 residues. V was pared by 10 bases and J by 11 bases, with 7 bases of the junction left unmatched. The CDR3 protein is CAILTGGEAFF. The CDR3, as DNA: TGTGCCATCTTGACAGGGGGCGAGGCTTTCTTT.

The chain uses TRBV29-1 and TRBJ2-7; D not certain. The CDR3 loop spans 13 amino acids. V lost 3 bases, J lost 7 bases, and 16 bases lay in between. Germline lookup yields CDR1 SQVTM and CDR2 ANQGSEA. This CDR3 is CSVEAPILGEQYF. The DNA for the CDR3 is TGCAGCGTTGAGGCACCAATCCTAGGAGAGCAGTACTTC.

This clonotype was seen ten or more times. The chain uses TRBV28 and TRBJ2-1, with TRBD2 matching over 11 bases. The V gene end was trimmed by 1 base and the J gene end by 0 bases; junction bases not matched to a gene: 5. CDR1 and CDR2 (germline): MDHEN, SYDVKM. The CDR3 is 18 residues long. CDR3 in amino acids: CASSLSLAGGPSYNEQFF. In nucleotides, the CDR3 is TGTGCCAGCAGTTTATCATTAGCGGGGGGGCCCTCCTACAATGAGCAGTTCTTC.

This clonotype has a count of ten or more. The chain is built from TRBV27 and TRBJ2-7; 7 positions match TRBD2. CDR3 size: 14 residues. With V trimmed by 4 bases and J by 2 bases, 5 bases remained unmatched. The germline gives CDR1 MNHEY, CDR2 SMNVEV (reference sequence). The CDR3 region has the DNA TGTGCCAGCAGTTCACCTAGCGGCCCCTACGAGCAGTACTTC. It translates to CASSSPSGPYEQYF.

The rearrangement uses TRBV5-5 and TRBJ1-5, with D perhaps matching TRBD1 (5 bases). V dropped 5 bases and J dropped 4 bases, with 13 bases sitting between them. This CDR3 is built from 14 residues. Germline V gives CDR1 SGHKS, CDR2 YYEKEE (reference sequence). DNA of the CDR3: TGTGCCAGCAGTTCCGGGGCCGCGAATCAGCCCCAGCATTTT. Amino acids: CASSSGAANQPQHF.

This clonotype was picked up a small number of times. V and J are TRBV29-1 and TRBJ1-1, with D possibly matching TRBD1 (5 bases). V gave up 3 bases and J gave up 4 bases, with 12 bases separating them. The length of the CDR3 is 13 residues. The germline CDR1 and CDR2 sequences are SQVTM and ANQGSEA. The CDR3 DNA reads TGCAGCGTTGAGGAGGGCGGGGGCACTGAAGCTTTCTTT. This translates into CSVEEGGGTEAFF.

This clonotype was seen only a few times. The genes are TRBV20-1 and TRBJ1-5; tentative D call: TRBD1 (6 bases). CDR1 is DFQATT, CDR2 SNEGSKA, per germline (reference sequence). V lost 0 bases and J 3 bases, leaving 12 bases between the germline ends. The CDR3 covers 15 residues. The CDR3 reads CSARDPGTPNQPQHF. CDR3 DNA: TGCAGTGCTAGAGACCCCGGGACACCCAATCAGCCCCAGCATTTT.

This clonotype has more than one count but fewer than ten. V is TRBV7-2 and J is TRBJ1-1; D gene ambiguous. The germline CDR1 and CDR2 sequences are SGHTA and FQGNSA. With 1 base removed from V and 6 bases from J, the gap between germline ends came to 12 bases. This CDR3 has 14 residues. The CDR3 nucleotides are TGTGCCAGCAGCTTAGGGGTAGGGCGGGCTGAAGCTTTCTTT. This gives the protein CASSLGVGRAEAFF.

The V call is TRBV6-2 or TRBV6-3, the J call TRBJ1-1; D unclear. Trimming stripped 0 bases from V and 5 bases from J, with 13 bases between. CDR1 and CDR2 from the germline V gene are MNHEY and SVGEGT. The CDR3 consists of 15 residues. The CDR3 loop is CASSYSWGWFTEAFF. The CDR3 DNA is TGTGCCAGCAGTTACTCTTGGGGTTGGTTTACTGAAGCTTTCTTT.

The chain carries TRBV5-6 and TRBJ2-1; D ambiguous. The length of the CDR3 is 14 residues. The germline gives CDR1 SGHDT, CDR2 YYEEEE. The V end was cut by 2 bases, the J end by 5 bases, with 11 bases between. CDR3 loop: CASSFPNTNNEQFF. In DNA form, the CDR3 reads TGTGCCAGCAGCTTCCCTAATACAAACAATGAGCAGTTCTTC.

J is TRBJ2-1 and V is TRBV20-1, with D possibly being TRBD2 (6 bases). CDR3 length equals 13 residues. V dropped 4 bases and J dropped 10 bases, with 17 bases sitting between them. CDR1 is DFQATT and CDR2 is SNEGSKA in the germline V gene (reference sequence). CDR3 sequence: CSATNRGTREQFF. As DNA, the CDR3 is TGCAGTGCTACCAACCGGGGGACTCGGGAGCAGTTCTTC.

The chain carries TRBV25-1 and TRBJ2-7; unclear D gene. Germline loops: CDR1 MGHDK, CDR2 SYGVNS. The V and J ends lost 3 bases and 6 bases respectively, with 6 bases between them. This CDR3 is built from 11 residues. CDR3 sequence: CASSDHSEQYV. The CDR3 coding sequence is TGTGCCAGCAGTGACCACAGCGAGCAGTACGTC.

The rearrangement uses TRBV28 and TRBJ2-3, with D maybe TRBD2 (5 bases). The CDR3 loop spans 16 amino acids. The germline V and J ends were trimmed by 6 bases and 0 bases, with 16 bases remaining between them. Looked up from germline, CDR1 is MDHEN and CDR2 is SYDVKM. The DNA of the CDR3 is TGTGCCAGCAGAAACGGGATTTATACCAGCACAGATACGCAGTATTTT. Its protein is CASRNGIYTSTDTQYF.

This clonotype was found a few times. V gene TRBV7-9 combines with J gene TRBJ1-1, with D perhaps matching TRBD1 (5 bases). The CDR3 has 14 residues. Between the trimmed V and J ends, which lost 5 bases and 4 bases, there was a span of 14 bases. From germline, CDR1 is SEHNR and CDR2 FQNEAQ (reference sequence). The CDR3 sequence: CASSPGRIPTEAFF. DNA of the CDR3: TGTGCCAGCAGCCCGGGACGGATCCCCACTGAAGCTTTCTTT.

This clonotype was seen repeatedly, ten times or more. This rearrangement joins TRBV7-6 to TRBJ1-1, with D unresolved. Trimming removed 1 base from V and 7 bases from J, with 10 bases in between. Germline values: CDR1 SGHVS, CDR2 FNYEAQ. CDR3 length: 13 residues. The CDR3 protein is CASSLGRADEAFF. The CDR3, as DNA: TGTGCCAGCAGCTTAGGAAGGGCCGATGAAGCTTTCTTT.

At least ten counts were recorded for this clonotype. V is TRBV7-2 and J is TRBJ1-1; a weak D match, TRBD1 (5 bases). This CDR3 has 14 residues. The germline gives CDR1 SGHTA, CDR2 FQGNSA. Trimming shortened V by 0 bases and J by 0 bases, and 5 bases separated the two germline ends. The CDR3 reads CASSLAGVNTEAFF. For the CDR3, the DNA is TGTGCCAGCAGCTTAGCGGGGGTGAACACTGAAGCTTTCTTT.

This chain uses TRBV9 with TRBJ1-4, with 7 bases that match TRBD1. The CDR3 loop spans 15 amino acids. V shed 4 bases, J shed 8 bases, and the junction held 11 bases outside the gene matches. Germline CDR1 SGDLS, CDR2 YYNGEE. CDR3 DNA: TGTGCCAGCAGCCCCCGGGACAGACAATACGAAAAACTGTTTTTT. It specifies CASSPRDRQYEKLFF.